This TCR beta chain appears in the sequencing data of a study of shared clonotypes between healthy human individuals. Study details: Sampling drew on donors who were a couple of women and three men aged 18 to 49.

Assay used: immunoSEQ multiplex PCR; TCRdb lists only in-frame clones, some missing. The table lists 2 million to 3 million clones, approximately 93% of them singletons, with approximately 0.36% in the top ten. Material for sequencing was naive CD4+ T cells from PBMCs. The subset: CD45RA+ positively selected. This clonotype was obtained from a man aged 18 to 35 in good health. Some clones in this sample may be carry-over from other donors' samples.

As DNA, the CDR3 is TGTGCCTGGAGTGGGCCCAGGCAATCACCCCTCCACTTT. Amino acid sequence: CAWSGPRQSPLHF. The J gene is TRBJ1-6, the V gene TRBV30; no clear D gene. V lost 1 base and J lost 10, with 11 bases in between. The germline V gene has CDR1 GTSNPN and CDR2 SVGIG (reference sequence). The CDR3 consists of 13 residues.